Detailed here is one T cell receptor beta chain. Its antigen is undetermined. This specimen belongs to a study of cytomegalovirus exposure and HLA in healthy donors. Study results and caveats: Across donors, most TCRs were seen rarely, yet some public ones were widespread.

The assay was immunoSEQ multiplex PCR, and TCRdb's table has in-frame clones only and misses some. The data show about 68,000 clones, approximately 90% seen once. J lost 0 bases, V lost 6 bases, and 8 bases had no gene match. This CDR3 region has 16 residues. The germline V gene has CDR1 SNHLY and CDR2 FYNNEI. The TCR sequence derives from a young man in good health and CMV-seronegative. This rearrangement joins TRBV2 to TRBJ2-3; TRBD2 matches 8 bases. The sequenced material came from PBMCs. In DNA form, the CDR3 reads TGTGCCAGCAGCGATACTAGCGGCCCTAGCACAGATACGCAGTATTTT. Protein product: CASSDTSGPSTDTQYF.